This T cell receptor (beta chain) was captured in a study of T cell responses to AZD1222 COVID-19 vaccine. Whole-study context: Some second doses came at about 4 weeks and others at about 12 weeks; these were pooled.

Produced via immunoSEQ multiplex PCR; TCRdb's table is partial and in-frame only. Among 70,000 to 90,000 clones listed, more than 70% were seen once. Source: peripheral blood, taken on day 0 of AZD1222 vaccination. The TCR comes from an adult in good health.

This CDR3 reads CATVTSFYEQYF. CDR3 bases: TGTGCCACCGTGACTAGTTTCTACGAGCAGTACTTC. The J gene is TRBJ2-7, the V gene TRBV24-1; perhaps TRBD2 as D (6 bases). Germline V gene lookup returns CDR1 KGHDR and CDR2 SFDVKD. Trimming shortened V by 9 bases and J by 3 bases, and 11 bases separated the two germline ends. This CDR3 is 12 amino acids long.